The source of this T cell receptor (beta chain) is a study of blood T cell repertoires in COVID-19. On the study more broadly: The cDNA or gDNA used as material had been derived from T cells, B-cell-depleted T cells, or PBMCs.

Using immunoSEQ multiplex PCR, the repertoire was profiled, and TCRdb retains in-frame clones only, with some absent. The sample lists about 440,000 clones, around 90% occurring once. The V gene's germline CDR1 is SGHAT and CDR2 FQNNGV. Unmatched junction bases numbered 9, after V lost 5 bases and J lost 4 bases. This CDR3 spans 15 amino acids. In terms of age and location, participants ranged from roughly 18 to 100 years and lived in around 22 US areas. The sequence came from a man aged 18-30 years who had recovered from COVID-19. V gene TRBV11-2 combines with J gene TRBJ2-5; TRBD1 matches 8 bases. Sequenced: PBMCs or T cells enriched from blood (not recorded which). CDR3 sequence: CASSSTGGRLETQYF. CDR3 coding DNA: TGTGCCAGCAGCAGCACAGGGGGGCGGTTAGAGACCCAGTACTTC.